The clone carrying this TCR beta chain was seen a single time. Its specificity is unknown. Assay used: immunoSEQ multiplex PCR; TCRdb lists only in-frame clones, some missing. The sample consists of about 2.1 million clones, around 93% of them appearing once. Positive CCR7 selection of CD45RO-negative cells yielded the naive CD8 cells, and terminally differentiated effector memory CD45RA+ cells were excluded. This entry belongs to a study of shared clonotypes between healthy human individuals. After removal of 5 bases from V and 4 bases from J, the junction contained 7 bases not matched to a gene. Germline values: CDR1 SGHTA, CDR2 FQGTGA. CDR3 length: 15 amino acids. Whole-study results and caveats: Depth of sequencing was expected to influence donor clonotype sharing. Naive CD4 clonotypes overlapped across a handful of donors at roughly 5%. Despite large depth, sorted-subset datasets appeared incompletely sequenced.

The source material was naive CD8+ T cells from PBMCs. This chain joins TRBV7-3 and TRBJ2-3; TRBD2 matches 9 bases. The clonotype was recovered from a man between 18 and 29 years old in good health. Some clones in this sample may be carry-over from other donors' samples. The CDR3 reads CASSHSGSRSDTQYF. In DNA, the CDR3 is TGTGCCAGCAGCCATAGCGGGAGCCGCTCAGATACGCAGTATTTT.